A single sample is the source of the 24 T cell receptor beta chains below, sequenced in a study of T cell repertoires in cytomegalovirus infection (dated by TCRdb to the late 2010s). Their antigens remain unidentified. What the treatment or condition label conveys for this sample: in vitro stimulation with specific CMV peptide epitopes to enrich CMV-specific T cells. The run used an Illumina HiSeq 1500. TCRdb reworked the public reads: Q25 trimming with fastp, MiXCR clone assembly, productive beta chains retained. One record per CDR3 amino acid sequence lists the most common genes and DNA. This sample is represented by approximately 910,000 distinct CDR3 sequences; approximately 31% of them were singletons. The top ten constitute about 14% of the sample. The sequencing here drew on cultured CD8+ T cells from PBMCs, taken from culture after CMV antigen stimulation. The receptor source for this set is a human donor in good health (CMV status not recorded). Some clones in this sample may be carry-over from other donors' samples.

The V and J genes are TRBV10-3 and TRBJ2-7, with 9 bases identical to TRBD1. There are 14 residues in the CDR3. The V gene's germline CDR1 is ENHRY and CDR2 SYGVKD. The V segment lost 4 bases and the J segment 3 bases; nucleotides outside the gene matches: 4. CDR3 nucleotides: TGTGCCATCAGTGTGACAGGGGGATACTACGAGCAGTACTTC. Protein sequence: CAISVTGGYYEQYF.

This clonotype was picked up a small number of times. This sequence joins TRBV20-1 and TRBJ2-7; D is ambiguous. The germline V gene has CDR1 DFQATT and CDR2 SNEGSKA (reference sequence). There are 16 residues in the CDR3. V was trimmed by 0 bases and J by 4 bases, leaving 19 bases between them. The CDR3 spells CSARDVVGTEGYEQYF. CDR3 nucleotides: TGCAGTGCTAGAGATGTAGTGGGAACAGAAGGGTACGAGCAGTACTTC.

The J gene is TRBJ1-2, the V gene TRBV12-3 or TRBV12-4; D gene uncertain. V lost 2 bases to trimming and J lost 4 bases, with 11 bases between them. The CDR3 sequence is 14 residues long. The CDR3 nucleotides are TGTGCCAGCAGTTTAAAAGGATGGGTCTATGGCTACACCTTC. The encoded protein is CASSLKGWVYGYTF.

The chain recombines TRBV5-1 with TRBJ1-2; D remains ambiguous. V was pared by 3 bases and J by 6 bases, with 12 bases between. The CDR3 extends over 13 amino acids. The V gene's germline CDR1 is SGHRS and CDR2 YFSETQ. The CDR3 reads CASSSTPGDGYTF. The CDR3 DNA is TGCGCCAGCAGCTCGACCCCGGGCGATGGCTACACCTTC.

This clonotype has just a few counts. The rearrangement links TRBV19 to TRBJ2-1; 9 positions agree with TRBD1. V lost 5 bases and J lost 5; bases outside the gene matches: 7. The CDR3 spans 15 residues. CDR1 LNHDA and CDR2 SQIVND come from the germline V gene (reference sequence). In DNA form, the CDR3 reads TGTGCCAGTAGTTATAACAGGGGGCCCGACAATGAGCAGTTCTTC. Translation gives CASSYNRGPDNEQFF.

CDR3: CASSIGQRGQPQHF. The CDR3 DNA reads as TGTGCCAGCAGTATCGGACAGAGAGGTCAGCCCCAGCATTTT. The chain has TRBV12-3 or TRBV12-4 and TRBJ1-5, with D possibly matching TRBD1 (6 bases). Trimming removed 5 bases at V and 6 bases at J, with 14 bases between. The length of the CDR3 is 14 residues.

This chain uses TRBV6-5 with TRBJ2-1, with TRBD2 matching 12 bases. Germline CDR1 and CDR2: MNHEY and SVGAGI. Trimming cost V 2 bases and J 9 bases; bases outside gene matches: 5. The CDR3 covers 15 residues. The CDR3, as DNA: TGTGCCAGCAGTTACGGAACTAGCGGGGGGCGTGAGCAGTTCTTC. It codes for CASSYGTSGGREQFF.

In this sample, this clonotype turned up a few times. CDR3 sequence reads: CASSPSPGTDTQYF. The CDR3 nucleotides are TGTGCCAGCAGCCCATCCCCAGGCACAGATACGCAGTATTTT. The chain recombines TRBV11-2 with TRBJ2-3; D not resolved. CDR1 and CDR2 from the germline V gene are SGHAT and FQNNGV. With 5 bases removed from V and 1 base from J, the gap between germline ends came to 10 bases. The CDR3 is 14 residues long.

This chain uses TRBV2 with TRBJ2-5, with 7 bases lining up with TRBD1. Germline CDR1 and CDR2: SNHLY and FYNNEI. This CDR3 has 14 residues. V was clipped by 7 bases and J by 4 bases; unmatched bases: 9. The CDR3 region is CASKGRGLRETQYF. In nucleotides, the CDR3 is TGTGCCAGCAAGGGCAGGGGGTTAAGAGAGACCCAGTACTTC.

This chain connects TRBV12-5 to TRBJ1-5; perhaps TRBD1 as D (5 bases). The germline V and J ends were trimmed by 3 bases and 7 bases, with 10 bases remaining between them. Germline V gene sequence: CDR1 LGHNT, CDR2 FRNRAP. This CDR3 is 13 amino acids long. The CDR3 DNA reads TGTGCTAGTGGTTTTGGGACTAACCAGCCCCAGCATTTT. It codes for CASGFGTNQPQHF.

This clonotype was counted only a few times. The chain uses TRBV19 and TRBJ2-7, with 10 nucleotides matching TRBD1. V trimming: 4 bases; J trimming: 3 bases; junction bases outside the gene matches: 6. The germline gives CDR1 LNHDA, CDR2 SQIVND (reference sequence). The CDR3 sequence is 15 residues long. As DNA, the CDR3 is TGTGCCAGTAGTACTGACAGGGGGCTGGACTACGAGCAGTACTTC. This codes for CASSTDRGLDYEQYF.

The chain recombines TRBV9 with TRBJ2-3, with TRBD2 matching over 10 bases. The V and J ends lost 7 bases and 9 bases, in that order; junction bases with no gene match: 17. This CDR3 is built from 16 residues. The germline V gene encodes CDR1 SGDLS and CDR2 YYNGEE. In nucleotides, the CDR3 is TGTGCCAGCGGGGGTCTTAGCGGGGGGCCCGTGGGAACGCAGTATTTT. Encoded protein: CASGGLSGGPVGTQYF.

The table lists this clonotype with many counts. The chain links TRBV12-3 or TRBV12-4 to TRBJ2-2; 7 bases fit TRBD2. V was pared by 6 bases and J by 4 bases, with 8 bases of the junction left unmatched. This CDR3 is built from 15 residues. This CDR3 reads CASRLGRGFTGELFF. CDR3 nucleotides: TGTGCCAGCAGACTAGGGCGGGGGTTCACCGGGGAGCTGTTTTTT.

Details on this clonotype: Sequence at one end of the junction differs from germline and may be a read error. The rearrangement joins TRBV12-3 or TRBV12-4 to TRBJ2-1, with 12 positions matching TRBD2. The CDR3 covers 16 residues. CDR3 residues: CASSPWTSGAYNERFF. Written as DNA, the CDR3 is TGTGCCAGCAGTCCCTGGACTAGCGGGGCCTACAATGAGCGGTTCTTC.

This clonotype was seen only once. A much larger clonotype is one base distant, so this may be a read error. The chain couples TRBV7-4 to TRBJ1-1; TRBD1 is a possible D gene (6 bases). There are 16 residues in the CDR3. Germline CDR1 reads SGHVT; CDR2 reads SQSDAQ. The CDR3 here is CASGLGQAGQGTEAFF. The CDR3 DNA reads TGTGCCAGCGGCTTAGGGCAAGCGGGCCAGGGGACTGAAGCTTTCTTT. The full variable domain, rest sourced from reference TRBV7-4 and TRBJ1-1, is GAGVSQSPRYKVAKRGRDVALRCDSISGHVTLYWYRQTLGQGSEVLTYSQSDAQRDKSGRPSGRFSAERPERSVSTLKIQRTEQGDSAVYLCASGLGQAGQGTEAFFGQGTRLTVV.

As to this clonotype: A read error is possible here, since a much larger clone lies one base away. The chain employs TRBV7-8 and TRBJ2-7, with D unresolved. This CDR3 contains 13 residues. CDR1 is SGHVS, CDR2 FQNEAQ, per germline. The germline V and J ends were trimmed by 7 bases and 2 bases, with 12 bases remaining between them. CDR3 region: CASNPDLAYEQYV. The CDR3 nucleotides are TGTGCCAGCAACCCGGACCTCGCCTACGAGCAGTACGTC.

This chain joins TRBV7-2 and TRBJ2-1; possible D gene TRBD1, 5 bases. Looked up from germline, CDR1 is SGHTA and CDR2 is FQGNSA. V lost 1 base and J 9 bases, leaving 19 bases between the germline ends. The CDR3 has 16 residues. CDR3 in DNA: TGTGCCAGCAGCTTAGAGGTCGTAAGGGGATATGGTGAGCAGTTCTTC. Amino acids: CASSLEVVRGYGEQFF.

This chain's CDR3 is CASSYSNSGSEKLFF. CDR3 nucleotide sequence: TGTGCCAGCAGTTACTCTAATTCAGGGAGTGAAAAACTGTTTTTT. This chain connects TRBV6-5 to TRBJ1-4; the D gene is possibly TRBD1 (5 bases). Germline V CDR1 and CDR2: MNHEY, SVGAGI. This CDR3 spans 15 amino acids. Trimming took off 0 bases at V and 7 bases at J, with 12 bases between the two ends.

This clonotype came up once. The V and J genes are TRBV2 and TRBJ2-7; a weak D match, TRBD1 (5 bases). The ends were cut back, 8 bases at V and 1 base at J, with 12 bases in the middle. Germline V gene sequence: CDR1 SNHLY, CDR2 FYNNEI. This CDR3 comprises 13 residues. As DNA, the CDR3 is TGTGCCAGCGACAGCATGTCTTCCTACGAGCAGTACGTC. It yields the protein CASDSMSSYEQYV.

This clonotype was seen a few times. The chain has TRBV7-9 and TRBJ1-1, with 7 bases fitting TRBD1. This CDR3 is 12 amino acids long. CDR1 is SEHNR and CDR2 is FQNEAQ in the germline V gene (reference sequence). Trimming at V came to 5 bases and at J to 8 bases, leaving 5 bases not matched to a gene. In DNA, the CDR3 is TGTGCCAGCAGCCGTGGACAGGTCGAAGCTTTCTTT. Translated: CASSRGQVEAFF.

This CDR3 reads CASSDRDRGLGGELFF. The CDR3 region has the DNA TGTGCCAGCAGTGACCGGGACAGGGGGCTTGGCGGGGAGCTGTTTTTT. The J gene is TRBJ2-2, the V gene TRBV6-1; 12 bases line up with TRBD1. In germline, CDR1 is MNHNS, CDR2 SASEGT. J gave up 7 bases and V 3 bases, and 6 bases lay outside the gene matches. CDR3 length: 16 amino acids.

This clonotype was observed once. The chain joins TRBV7-3 to TRBJ1-1, with TRBD1 identical over 12 bases. The CDR3 is made up of 15 amino acids. CDR1 and CDR2 (germline): SGHTA, FQGTGA. Trimming at V came to 10 bases and at J to 3 bases, leaving 9 bases not matched to a gene. The CDR3 reads CANRDRGPLDTEAFF. CDR3 DNA: TGTGCCAACAGGGACAGGGGGCCGTTAGACACTGAAGCTTTCTTT. Complete variable domain (other parts from reference TRBV7-3 and TRBJ1-1): GAGVSQTPSNKVTEKGKYVELRCDPISGHTALYWYRQSLGQGPEFLIYFQGTGAADDSGLPNDRFFAVRPEGSVSTLKIQRTERGDSAVYLCANRDRGPLDTEAFFGQGTRLTVV.

This clonotype was counted ten times or more. J is TRBJ1-4 and V is TRBV5-5; perhaps TRBD1 as D (5 bases). V was clipped by 6 bases and J by 7 bases, with 16 bases between them. The CDR3 loop spans 14 amino acids. Germline CDR1 and CDR2: SGHKS and YYEKEE (reference sequence). The CDR3, as DNA: TGTGCCAGCACCAGTCAGGGAACGGGTGAAAAACTGTTTTTT. Its protein is CASTSQGTGEKLFF.

The CDR3 spells CASSLSGDSYGYTF. CDR3 coding DNA: TGTGCCAGCAGCTTATCAGGGGACAGCTATGGCTACACCTTC. The chain joins TRBV7-9 to TRBJ1-2; 7 nucleotides line up with TRBD1. The V gene end was trimmed by 2 bases and the J gene end by 4 bases; junction bases not matched to a gene: 4. CDR3 length: 14 amino acids. Germline V gene sequence: CDR1 SEHNR, CDR2 FQNEAQ (reference sequence).